This T cell receptor beta chain was captured in a study of T cells after yellow fever vaccination. TCRdb itself ran the 5' RACE reads through MiXCR, one entry per CDR3 protein. The sample has 200,000 to 250,000 distinct CDR3 sequences, less than 9% seen once. This clonotype was observed at least ten times. The input for sequencing was CD4+ T cells sorted from PBMCs, taken 15 days after the yellow fever booster vaccination. The TCR originated in a young man who received the YFV17D yellow fever vaccine.

The CDR3 nucleotides read TGTGCCAGCATTCCGGGACAGGGGGCACGTCGAGCTTTCTTT. Translated, it gives CASIPGQGARRAFF. The chain carries TRBV2 and TRBJ1-1; 12 bases line up with TRBD1. CDR1 is SNHLY and CDR2 is FYNNEI in the germline V gene. Losses at the gene ends were 7 bases for V and 10 bases for J; bases not matched to a gene: 10. CDR3 length: 14 amino acids.